This T cell receptor beta chain is drawn from a study of cytomegalovirus exposure and HLA in healthy donors. Study-wide context: One earlier analysis, a look at 150 million to 200 million T cells, found roughly 110 million unique TCR beta sequences.

Study-wide results and caveats: It was approximately 170 TCR beta chains that were listed as cytomegalovirus-associated.

This clone turned up a few times. What it binds is not known. Germline V gene lookup returns CDR1 LNHDA and CDR2 SQIVND (reference sequence). With V trimmed by 10 bases and J by 2 bases, 1 base remained unmatched. The CDR3 is 11 residues long. Vbeta (60) and Jbeta (13) primers were used in the PCR. Some clones are missing from TCRdb's copy, which holds only in-frame ones; the method was immunoSEQ multiplex PCR. The sample has under 300,000 clones, around nine tenths seen once. The V gene is TRBV19, the J gene TRBJ1-2; 7 bases fit TRBD1. The source of this sequence is a girl aged 2-10 years in good health and CMV-seronegative. The material sequenced was PBMCs. The CDR3 reads CAIQGNYGYTF. The CDR3 bases are TGTGCCATACAGGGGAACTATGGCTACACCTTC.